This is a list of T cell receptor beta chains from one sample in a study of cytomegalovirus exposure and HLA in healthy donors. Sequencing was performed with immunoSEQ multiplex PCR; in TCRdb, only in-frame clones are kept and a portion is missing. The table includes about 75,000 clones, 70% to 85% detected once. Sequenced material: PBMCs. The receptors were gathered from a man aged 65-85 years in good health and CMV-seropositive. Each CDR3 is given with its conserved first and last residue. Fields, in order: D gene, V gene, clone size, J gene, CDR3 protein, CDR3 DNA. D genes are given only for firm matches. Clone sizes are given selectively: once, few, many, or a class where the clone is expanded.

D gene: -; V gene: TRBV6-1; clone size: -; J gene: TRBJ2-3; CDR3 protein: CASPQRGPSTDTQYF; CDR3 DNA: TGTGCCAGCCCGCAGAGAGGTCCAAGCACAGATACGCAGTATTTT
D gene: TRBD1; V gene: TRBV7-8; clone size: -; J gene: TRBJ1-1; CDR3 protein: CASSLRTGETEAFF; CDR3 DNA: TGTGCCAGCAGCCTTCGGACAGGGGAGACTGAAGCTTTCTTT
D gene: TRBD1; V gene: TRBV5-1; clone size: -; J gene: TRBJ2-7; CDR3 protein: CASSGGTGRYEQYF; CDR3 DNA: TGCGCCAGCAGCGGTGGGACAGGGCGGTACGAGCAGTACTTC
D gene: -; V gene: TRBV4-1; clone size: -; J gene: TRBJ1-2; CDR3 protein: CASSQLVSGENYGYTF; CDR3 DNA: TGCGCCAGCAGCCAATTGGTGTCGGGGGAGAACTATGGCTACACCTTC
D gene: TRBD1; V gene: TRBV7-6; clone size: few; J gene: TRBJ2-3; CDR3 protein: CASSPIQDRGRDTQYF; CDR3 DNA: TGTGCCAGCAGCCCTATCCAGGACAGGGGGCGGGATACGCAGTATTTT
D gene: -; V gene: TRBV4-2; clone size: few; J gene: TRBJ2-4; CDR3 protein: CASSQEQSVLAKNIQYF; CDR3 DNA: TGTGCCAGCAGCCAAGAACAGTCGGTTCTAGCCAAAAACATTCAGTACTTC
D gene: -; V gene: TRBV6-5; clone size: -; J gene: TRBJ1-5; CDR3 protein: CASATTGPGNQPQHF; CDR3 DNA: TGTGCCAGCGCGACCACAGGGCCGGGCAATCAGCCCCAGCATTTT
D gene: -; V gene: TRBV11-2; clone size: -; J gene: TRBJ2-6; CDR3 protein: CASRQDLSGANVLTF; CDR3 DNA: TGTGCCAGCAGACAGGATCTTTCTGGGGCCAACGTCCTGACTTTC
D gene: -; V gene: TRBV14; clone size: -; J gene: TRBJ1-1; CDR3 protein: CASTKGGGREAFF; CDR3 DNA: TGTGCCAGCACTAAAGGAGGAGGCCGAGAAGCTTTCTTT
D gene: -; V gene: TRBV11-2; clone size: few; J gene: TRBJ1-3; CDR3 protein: CASSFLGGTGNTIYF; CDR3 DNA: TGTGCCAGCAGCTTCCTGGGGGGGACTGGAAACACCATATATTTT
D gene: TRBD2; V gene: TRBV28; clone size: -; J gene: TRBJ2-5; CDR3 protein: CASSLSGLAEKAETQYF; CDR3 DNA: TGTGCCAGCAGTTTATCCGGCCTAGCGGAAAAGGCGGAGACCCAGTACTTC
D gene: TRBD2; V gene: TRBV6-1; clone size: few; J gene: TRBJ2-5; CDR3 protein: CASSQGLAGGQETQYF; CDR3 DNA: TGTGCCAGCAGTCAAGGACTAGCGGGGGGGCAAGAGACCCAGTACTTC
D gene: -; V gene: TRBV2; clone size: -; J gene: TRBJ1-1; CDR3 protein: CASSPQTTGDTEAFF; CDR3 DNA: TGTGCCAGCAGCCCCCAGACGACAGGAGACACTGAAGCTTTCTTT
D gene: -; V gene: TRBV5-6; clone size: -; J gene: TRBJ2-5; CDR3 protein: CASSLKGAQETQYF; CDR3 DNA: TGTGCCAGCAGCTTGAAAGGGGCCCAAGAGACCCAGTACTTC
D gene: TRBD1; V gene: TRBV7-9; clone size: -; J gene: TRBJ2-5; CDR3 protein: CASSPGQGQETQYF; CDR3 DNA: TGTGCCAGCAGCCCAGGACAGGGCCAAGAGACCCAGTACTTC
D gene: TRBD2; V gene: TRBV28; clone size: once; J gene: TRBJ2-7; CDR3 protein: CASSFQRAGGPDEQYF; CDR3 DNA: TGTGCCAGCAGTTTTCAGCGAGCGGGAGGGCCTGACGAGCAGTACTTC
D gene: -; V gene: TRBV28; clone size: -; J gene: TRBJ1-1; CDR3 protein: CASRTGNTEAFF; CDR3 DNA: TGTGCCAGCAGGACAGGGAACACTGAAGCTTTCTTT
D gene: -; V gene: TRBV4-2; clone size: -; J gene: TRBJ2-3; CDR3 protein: CASSQGLGRTDTQYF; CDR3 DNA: TGTGCCAGCAGCCAAGGTCTGGGGCGCACAGATACGCAGTATTTT
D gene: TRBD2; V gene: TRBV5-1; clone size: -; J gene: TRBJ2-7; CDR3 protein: CASSSTSGPREQYF; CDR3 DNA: TGCGCCAGCAGCTCGACTAGCGGGCCTCGAGAGCAGTACTTC
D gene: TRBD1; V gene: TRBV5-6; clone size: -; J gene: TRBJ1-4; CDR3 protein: CASTNRGLGEKLFF; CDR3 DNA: TGTGCCAGCACCAACAGGGGGCTAGGGGAAAAACTGTTTTTT
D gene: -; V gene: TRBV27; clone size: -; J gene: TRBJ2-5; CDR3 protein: CATALEETQYF; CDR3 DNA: TGTGCCACCGCGTTGGAGGAGACCCAGTACTTC
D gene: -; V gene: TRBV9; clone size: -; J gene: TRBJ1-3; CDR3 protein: CASSVGTRSGNTIYF; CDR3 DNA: TGTGCCAGCAGCGTAGGAACGCGATCTGGAAACACCATATATTTT
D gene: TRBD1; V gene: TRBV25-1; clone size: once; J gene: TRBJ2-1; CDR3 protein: CASSEWTGRDEQFF; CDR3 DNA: TGTGCCAGCAGTGAGTGGACAGGGCGGGATGAGCAGTTCTTC
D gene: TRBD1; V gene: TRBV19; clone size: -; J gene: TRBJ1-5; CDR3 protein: CASTGVSNQPQHF; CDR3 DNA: TGTGCCAGCACAGGGGTTAGCAATCAGCCCCAGCATTTT
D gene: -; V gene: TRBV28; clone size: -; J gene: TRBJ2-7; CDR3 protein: CASTAGAGYEQYF; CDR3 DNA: TGTGCCAGCACCGCCGGAGCCGGCTACGAGCAGTACTTC
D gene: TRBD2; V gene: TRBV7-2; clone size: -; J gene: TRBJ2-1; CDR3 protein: CASSSGLAGSNEQFF; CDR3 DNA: TGTGCCAGCAGCTCGGGACTAGCGGGGAGCAATGAGCAGTTCTTC
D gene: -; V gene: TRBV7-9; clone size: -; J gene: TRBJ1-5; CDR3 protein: CASSPYGNSNQPQHF; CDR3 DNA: TGTGCCAGCAGCCCCTATGGTAATAGCAATCAGCCCCAGCATTTT
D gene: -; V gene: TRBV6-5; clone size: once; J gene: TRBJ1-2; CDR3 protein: CASRDTQGGGLGYTF; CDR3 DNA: TGTGCCAGCAGGGACACACAGGGCGGGGGCCTTGGCTACACCTTC
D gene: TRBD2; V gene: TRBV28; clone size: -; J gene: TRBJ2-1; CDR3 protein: CASLEGGRKNEQFF; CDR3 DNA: TGTGCCAGCCTCGAGGGCGGGAGGAAGAATGAGCAGTTCTTC
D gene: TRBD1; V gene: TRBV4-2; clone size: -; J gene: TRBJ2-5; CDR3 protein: CASSQEGQGARGETQYF; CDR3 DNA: TGTGCCAGCAGCCAAGAGGGACAGGGGGCGCGTGGAGAGACCCAGTACTTC
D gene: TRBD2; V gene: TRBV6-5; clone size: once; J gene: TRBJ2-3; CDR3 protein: CASSTGGDTQYF; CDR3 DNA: TGTGCCAGCAGCACGGGGGGGGATACGCAGTATTTT
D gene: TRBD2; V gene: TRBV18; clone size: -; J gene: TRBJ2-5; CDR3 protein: CASSPLAGGDGDQYF; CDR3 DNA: TGTGCCAGCTCACCCTTAGCGGGGGGTGACGGGGACCAGTACTTC
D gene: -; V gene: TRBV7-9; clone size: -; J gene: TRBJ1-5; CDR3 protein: CASSLARQPQHF; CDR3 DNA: TGTGCCAGCAGCTTAGCCCGTCAGCCCCAGCATTTT
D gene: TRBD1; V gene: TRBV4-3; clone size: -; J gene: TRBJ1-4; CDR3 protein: CASSQGQGEKLFF; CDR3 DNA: TGCGCCAGCAGCCAAGGACAGGGCGAAAAACTGTTTTTT
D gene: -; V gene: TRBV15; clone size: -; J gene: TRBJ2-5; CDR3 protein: CATSNQYQETQYF; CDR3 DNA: TGTGCCACCAGCAACCAGTACCAAGAGACCCAGTACTTC
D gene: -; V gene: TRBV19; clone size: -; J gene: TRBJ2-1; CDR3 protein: CASSSQTLYEQFF; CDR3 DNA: TGTGCCAGTAGTAGTCAGACTCTGTATGAGCAGTTCTTC
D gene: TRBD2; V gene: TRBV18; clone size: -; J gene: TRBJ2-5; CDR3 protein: CASSPPGLALGETQYF; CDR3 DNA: TGTGCCAGCTCACCACCGGGACTAGCGCTCGGAGAGACCCAGTACTTC
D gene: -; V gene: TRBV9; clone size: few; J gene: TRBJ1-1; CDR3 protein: CASSPRSDRNTEAFF; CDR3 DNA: TGTGCCAGCAGCCCGCGCTCGGACAGGAACACTGAAGCTTTCTTT